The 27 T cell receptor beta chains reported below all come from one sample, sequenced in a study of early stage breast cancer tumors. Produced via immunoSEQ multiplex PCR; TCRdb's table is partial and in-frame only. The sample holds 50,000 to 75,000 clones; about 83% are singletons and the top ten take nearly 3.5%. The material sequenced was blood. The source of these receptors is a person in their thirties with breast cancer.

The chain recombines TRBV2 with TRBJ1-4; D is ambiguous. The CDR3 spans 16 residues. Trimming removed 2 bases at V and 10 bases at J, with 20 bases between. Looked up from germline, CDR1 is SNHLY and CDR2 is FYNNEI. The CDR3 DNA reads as TGTGCCAGCAGTGAAAGGTCTCGGGCCTCCTTAGGAAAACTGTTTTTT. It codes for CASSERSRASLGKLFF.

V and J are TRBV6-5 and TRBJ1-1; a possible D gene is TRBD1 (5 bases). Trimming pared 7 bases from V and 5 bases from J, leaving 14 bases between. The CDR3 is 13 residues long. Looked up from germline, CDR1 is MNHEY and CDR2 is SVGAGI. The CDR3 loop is CASTLTGGTEAFF. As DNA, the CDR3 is TGTGCCAGCACCCTGACGGGGGGGACTGAAGCTTTCTTT.

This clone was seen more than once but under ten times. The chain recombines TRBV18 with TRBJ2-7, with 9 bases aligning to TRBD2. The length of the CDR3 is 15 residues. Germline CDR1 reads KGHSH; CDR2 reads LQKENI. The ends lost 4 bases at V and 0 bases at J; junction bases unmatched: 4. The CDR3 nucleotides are TGTGCCAGCTCACTGACTAGCGGAGACTCCTACGAGCAGTACTTC. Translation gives CASSLTSGDSYEQYF.

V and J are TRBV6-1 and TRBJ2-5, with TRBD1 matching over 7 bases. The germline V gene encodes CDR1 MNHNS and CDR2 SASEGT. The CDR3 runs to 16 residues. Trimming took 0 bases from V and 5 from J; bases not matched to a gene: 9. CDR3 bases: TGTGCCAGCAGTGAAGCTATCACAGGGGTGTATGAGACCCAGTACTTC. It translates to CASSEAITGVYETQYF.

This chain's CDR3 is CASSLVTATTDTQYF. The CDR3 bases are TGTGCCAGCAGCCTCGTGACAGCCACCACAGATACGCAGTATTTT. The V and J genes are TRBV14 and TRBJ2-3; tentatively, D is TRBD1 (5 bases). V was shortened by 4 bases and J by 2 bases, with 13 bases between the two germline ends. CDR3 length: 15 residues. CDR1 is SGHDN and CDR2 is FVKESK in the germline V gene.

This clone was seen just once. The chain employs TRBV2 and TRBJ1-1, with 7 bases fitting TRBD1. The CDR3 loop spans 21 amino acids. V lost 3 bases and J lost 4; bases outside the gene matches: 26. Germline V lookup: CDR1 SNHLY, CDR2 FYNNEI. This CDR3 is CASSDPRGGGIVSGGSTEAFF. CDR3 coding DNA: TGTGCCAGCAGTGACCCCCGAGGAGGGGGCATTGTTTCGGGTGGTAGCACTGAAGCTTTCTTT.

The CDR3 protein is CASSQAGLTGEAFF. CDR3 DNA: TGTGCCAGCAGCCAGGCGGGGCTAACGGGTGAAGCTTTCTTT. This chain links TRBV4-2 with TRBJ1-1, with a tentative D call TRBD1 (5 bases). The V gene lost 3 bases and the J gene lost 7 bases, with 15 bases spanning the gap. The length of the CDR3 is 14 residues. Germline assignment: CDR1 LGHNA and CDR2 YNFKEQ.

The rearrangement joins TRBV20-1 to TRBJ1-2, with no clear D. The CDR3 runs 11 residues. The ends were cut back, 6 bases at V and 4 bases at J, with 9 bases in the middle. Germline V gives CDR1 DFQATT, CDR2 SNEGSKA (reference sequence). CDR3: CSAEVSYGYTF. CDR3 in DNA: TGCAGTGCGGAGGTTAGCTATGGCTACACCTTC.

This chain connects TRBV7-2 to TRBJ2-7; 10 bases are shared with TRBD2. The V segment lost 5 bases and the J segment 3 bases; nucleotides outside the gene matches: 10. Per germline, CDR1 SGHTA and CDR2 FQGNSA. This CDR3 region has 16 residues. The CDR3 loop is CASSRAGASGSYEQYF. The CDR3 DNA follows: TGTGCCAGCAGCCGAGCGGGGGCTAGCGGGAGCTACGAGCAGTACTTC.

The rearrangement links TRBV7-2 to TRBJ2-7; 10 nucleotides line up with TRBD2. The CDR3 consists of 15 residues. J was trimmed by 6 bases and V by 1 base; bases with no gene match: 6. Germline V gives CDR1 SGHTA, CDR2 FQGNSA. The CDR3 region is CASSLVPSGSGEQYF. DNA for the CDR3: TGTGCCAGCAGCTTAGTCCCTAGCGGGAGTGGCGAGCAGTACTTC.

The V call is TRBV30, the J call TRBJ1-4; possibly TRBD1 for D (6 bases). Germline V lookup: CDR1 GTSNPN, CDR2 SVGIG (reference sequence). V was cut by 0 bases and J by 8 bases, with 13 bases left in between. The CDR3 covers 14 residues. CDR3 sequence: CAWSVGGAEEKLFF. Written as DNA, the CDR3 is TGTGCCTGGAGTGTGGGGGGCGCGGAAGAAAAACTGTTTTTT. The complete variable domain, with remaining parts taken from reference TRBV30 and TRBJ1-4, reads SQTIHQWPATLVQPVGSPLSLECTVEGTSNPNLYWYRQAAGRGLQLLFYSVGIGQISSEVPQNLSASRPQDRQFILSSKKLLLSDSGFYLCAWSVGGAEEKLFFGSGTQLSVL.

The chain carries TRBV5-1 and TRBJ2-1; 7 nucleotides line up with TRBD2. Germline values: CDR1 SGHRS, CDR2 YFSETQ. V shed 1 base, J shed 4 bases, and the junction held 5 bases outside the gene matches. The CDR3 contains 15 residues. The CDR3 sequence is CASSLISGVYNEQFF. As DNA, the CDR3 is TGCGCCAGCAGCTTGATAAGCGGGGTTTACAATGAGCAGTTCTTC.

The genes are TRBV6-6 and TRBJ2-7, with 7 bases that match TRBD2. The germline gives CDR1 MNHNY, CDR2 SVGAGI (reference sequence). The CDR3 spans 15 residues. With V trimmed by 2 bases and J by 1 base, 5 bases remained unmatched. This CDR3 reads CASSYAGAYSYEQYF. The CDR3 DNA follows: TGTGCCAGCAGTTACGCGGGAGCCTATTCCTACGAGCAGTACTTC.

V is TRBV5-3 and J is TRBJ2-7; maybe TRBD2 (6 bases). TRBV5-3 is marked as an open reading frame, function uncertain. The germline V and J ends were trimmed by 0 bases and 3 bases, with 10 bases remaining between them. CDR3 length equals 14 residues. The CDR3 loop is CARSLVAEIYEQYF. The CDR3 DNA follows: TGTGCCAGAAGCTTGGTAGCGGAGATCTACGAGCAGTACTTC.

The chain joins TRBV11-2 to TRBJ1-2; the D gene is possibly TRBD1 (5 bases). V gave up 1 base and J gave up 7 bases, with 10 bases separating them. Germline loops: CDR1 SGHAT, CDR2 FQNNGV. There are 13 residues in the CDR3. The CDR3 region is CASSLVQGSGYTF. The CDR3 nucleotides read TGTGCCAGCAGCTTAGTCCAGGGTAGTGGCTACACCTTC.

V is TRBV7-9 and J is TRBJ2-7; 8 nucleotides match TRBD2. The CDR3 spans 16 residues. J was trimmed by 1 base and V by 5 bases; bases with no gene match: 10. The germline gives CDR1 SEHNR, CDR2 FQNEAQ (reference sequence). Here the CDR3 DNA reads TGTGCCAGCAGCGGCAAACTAGCGGATATTTCCTACGAGCAGTACTTC. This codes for CASSGKLADISYEQYF. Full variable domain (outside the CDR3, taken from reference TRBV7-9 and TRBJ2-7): DTGVSQNPRHKITKRGQNVTFRCDPISEHNRLYWYRQTLGQGPEFLTYFQNEAQLEKSRLLSDRFSAERPKGSFSTLEIQRTEQGDSAMYLCASSGKLADISYEQYFGPGTRLTVT.

As DNA, the CDR3 is TGTGCCAGCAGCCTAAGGGACCGTGGATGGGGCACCATATATTTT. This gives the protein CASSLRDRGWGTIYF. The gene calls are TRBV5-5 and TRBJ1-3; a weak D match, TRBD1 (5 bases). V lost 4 bases and J 9 bases, leaving 20 bases between the germline ends. CDR3 size: 15 residues. Germline V gene data show CDR1 as SGHKS and CDR2 as YYEKEE (reference sequence).

The CDR3 DNA reads as TGTGCCAGCAGCTCACAAGGAGGCTACACCTTC. Amino acids: CASSSQGGYTF. The chain carries TRBV7-2 and TRBJ1-2; D not certain. Germline-derived CDR1 and CDR2 are SGHTA and FQGNSA. The CDR3 consists of 11 residues. V was clipped by 4 bases and J by 8 bases, with 8 bases between them.

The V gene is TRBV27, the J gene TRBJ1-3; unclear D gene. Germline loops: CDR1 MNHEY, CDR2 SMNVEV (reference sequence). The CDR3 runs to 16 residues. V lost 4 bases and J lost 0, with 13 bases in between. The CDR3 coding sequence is TGTGCCAGCAGTTCCATGGACGGAAACTCTGGAAACACCATATATTTT. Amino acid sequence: CASSSMDGNSGNTIYF.

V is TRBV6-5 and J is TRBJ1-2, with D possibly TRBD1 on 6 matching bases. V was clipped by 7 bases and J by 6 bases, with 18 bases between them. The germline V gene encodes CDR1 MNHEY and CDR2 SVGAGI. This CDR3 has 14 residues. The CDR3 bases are TGTGCCAGCACCCGCCTCGGGGGGGCCAATGGCTACACCTTC. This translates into CASTRLGGANGYTF.

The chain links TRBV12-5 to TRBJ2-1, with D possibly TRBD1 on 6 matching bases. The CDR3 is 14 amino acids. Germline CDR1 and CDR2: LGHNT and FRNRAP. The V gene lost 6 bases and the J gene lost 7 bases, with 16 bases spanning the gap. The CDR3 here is CASGTGQEQNEQFF. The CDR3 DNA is TGTGCTAGTGGGACGGGACAAGAGCAAAATGAGCAGTTCTTC.

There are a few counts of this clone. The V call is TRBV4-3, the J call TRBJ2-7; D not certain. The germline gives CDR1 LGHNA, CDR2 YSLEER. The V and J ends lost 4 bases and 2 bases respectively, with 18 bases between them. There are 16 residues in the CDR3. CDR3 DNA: TGCGCCAGCAGCCGCGCCCCCAGCAGTGGCACCTACGAGCAGTACTTC. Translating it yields CASSRAPSSGTYEQYF.

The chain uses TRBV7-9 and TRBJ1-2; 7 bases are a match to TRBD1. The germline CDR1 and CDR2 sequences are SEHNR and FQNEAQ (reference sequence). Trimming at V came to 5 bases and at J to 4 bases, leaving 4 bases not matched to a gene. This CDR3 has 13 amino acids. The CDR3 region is CASSRDRSYGYTF. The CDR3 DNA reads TGTGCCAGCAGCAGGGACAGATCCTATGGCTACACCTTC.

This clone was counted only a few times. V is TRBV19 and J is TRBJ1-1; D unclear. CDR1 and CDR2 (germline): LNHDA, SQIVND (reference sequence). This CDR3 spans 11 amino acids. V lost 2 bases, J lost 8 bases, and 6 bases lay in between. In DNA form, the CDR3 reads TGTGCCAGTAGTATAATCAGGGAAGCTTTCTTT. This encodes CASSIIREAFF.

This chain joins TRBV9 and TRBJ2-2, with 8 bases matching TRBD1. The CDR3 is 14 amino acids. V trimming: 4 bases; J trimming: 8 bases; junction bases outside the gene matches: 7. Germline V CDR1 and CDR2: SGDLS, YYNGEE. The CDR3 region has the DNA TGTGCCAGCAGCCCCGACAGGGGTCGGGGGGAGCTGTTTTTT. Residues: CASSPDRGRGELFF.

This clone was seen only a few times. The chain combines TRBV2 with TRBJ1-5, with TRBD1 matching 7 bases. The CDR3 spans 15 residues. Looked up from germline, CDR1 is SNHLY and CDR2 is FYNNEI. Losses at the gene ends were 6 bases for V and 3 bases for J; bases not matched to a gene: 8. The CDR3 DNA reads TGTGCCAGCAGCAAGGGTGGACAGGACAATCAGCCCCAGCATTTT. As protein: CASSKGGQDNQPQHF.

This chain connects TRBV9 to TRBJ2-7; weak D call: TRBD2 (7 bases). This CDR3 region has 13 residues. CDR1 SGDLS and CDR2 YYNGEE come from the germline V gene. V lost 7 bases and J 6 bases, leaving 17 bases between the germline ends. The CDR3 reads CASGGATVREQYF. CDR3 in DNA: TGTGCCAGCGGGGGGGCAACGGTCCGCGAGCAGTACTTC.